These 24 T cell receptor beta chains originate from one sample sequenced in a study of T cell clones after liver transplantation. Assay used: immunoSEQ multiplex PCR; TCRdb lists only in-frame clones, some missing. This sample has 95,000 to 110,000 clones; 80% to 85% occur once, and the top ten carry over 0.9%. Material: CD4+ T cells from blood, obtained before liver transplant. All receptors come from a human donor who received a liver transplant.

This clone was detected only once. V usage is TRBV4-2 and J usage is TRBJ2-7; D tentatively reads TRBD1 or TRBD2 (5 bases each). With 5 bases removed from V and 3 bases from J, the gap between germline ends came to 17 bases. The CDR3 is 15 amino acids. Germline CDR1 is LGHNA and CDR2 is YNFKEQ. CDR3 region: CASSGIQRGGYEQYF. In nucleotides, the CDR3 is TGTGCCAGCAGCGGGATACAGAGGGGCGGCTACGAGCAGTACTTC.

This clone was observed a handful of times. This sequence joins TRBV19 and TRBJ1-2; TRBD1 matches at 10 bases. Trimming removed 6 bases from V and 8 bases from J; junction bases left unmatched: 3. Germline loops: CDR1 LNHDA, CDR2 SQIVND (reference sequence). This CDR3 comprises 12 residues. As DNA, the CDR3 is TGTGCCAGTAGCGACAGGGGGCAAGGCTACACCTTC. Its protein is CASSDRGQGYTF.

The chain employs TRBV5-1 and TRBJ2-7, with 10 bases matching TRBD2. Germline-derived CDR1 and CDR2 are SGHRS and YFSETQ. The CDR3 is made up of 15 amino acids. The junction had 6 bases not matched to a gene; V was cut back by 4 bases and J by 2 bases. The CDR3 is CASSPGLAEPYEQYF. The CDR3 coding sequence is TGCGCCAGCAGCCCAGGACTAGCGGAACCCTACGAGCAGTACTTC.

The count of this clone is one. The rearrangement joins TRBV2 to TRBJ1-6, with 12 bases that match TRBD1. This CDR3 contains 14 residues. Germline CDR1 and CDR2: SNHLY and FYNNEI. V shed 4 bases and J 11 bases; nucleotides not matched to a gene: 3. CDR3 in amino acids: CASSGDRGLTPLHF. The CDR3 nucleotides read TGTGCCAGCAGTGGGGACAGGGGGCTTACACCCCTCCACTTT.

The DNA of the CDR3 is TGTGCCAGCAGCTTGAAAGGAAACACTGAAGCTTTCTTT. It is translated as CASSLKGNTEAFF. The chain is built from TRBV5-5 and TRBJ1-1; no clear D gene. The V and J ends lost 1 base and 2 bases respectively, with 6 bases between them. This CDR3 contains 13 residues. Germline V gene sequence: CDR1 SGHKS, CDR2 YYEKEE (reference sequence).

Of note for this clone: One junction end disagrees with the germline gene, perhaps due to a read error. V and J are TRBV6-1 and TRBJ2-3; perhaps TRBD2 as D (7 bases). Germline V gene data show CDR1 as MNHNS and CDR2 as SASEGT. The CDR3 length is 14 residues. DNA of the CDR3: TGTGCCAGCAGGGAAGGGGGGGGCCGAGATACGCAGTATTTT. Its translation: CASREGGGRDTQYF.

This clone was seen a handful of times. The V and J genes are TRBV28 and TRBJ1-1, with a weak D call TRBD1 (6 bases). Trimming took 6 bases from V and 12 from J, leaving 17 bases between them. The CDR3 contains 12 residues. The V gene's germline CDR1 is MDHEN and CDR2 SYDVKM. In nucleotides, the CDR3 is TGTGCCAGCAGGCCCCAGGGGCGGAAGACTTTCTTT. Translation gives CASRPQGRKTFF.

The chain links TRBV27 to TRBJ2-1; TRBD2 aligns across 10 bases. CDR1 is MNHEY, CDR2 SMNVEV, per germline (reference sequence). The CDR3 has 16 residues. V gave up 3 bases and J gave up 7 bases; unmatched junction bases: 9. In DNA form, the CDR3 reads TGTGCCAGCAGTTTCAGCGGGAGGGCGGGATTAAATGAGCAGTTCTTC. It is translated as CASSFSGRAGLNEQFF.

J is TRBJ2-3 and V is TRBV2, with no clear D. The CDR3 totals 14 residues. V was pared by 7 bases and J by 9 bases, with 20 bases between. Germline lookup yields CDR1 SNHLY and CDR2 FYNNEI. The CDR3 here is CASTLSETVVTQYF. CDR3 nucleotides: TGTGCCAGCACCCTATCCGAAACCGTAGTCACGCAGTATTTT.

This clone was seen a handful of times. V usage is TRBV7-9 and J usage is TRBJ2-2; D uncertain. V lost 1 base, J lost 4 bases, and 7 bases lay in between. CDR3 size: 14 residues. CDR1 and CDR2 from the germline V gene are SEHNR and FQNEAQ (reference sequence). The CDR3 region is CASSLGHLTGELFF. The CDR3 DNA reads TGTGCCAGCAGCTTAGGACACCTCACCGGGGAGCTGTTTTTT.

The chain links TRBV18 to TRBJ1-1; maybe TRBD1 (5 bases). CDR3 length equals 13 residues. Germline values: CDR1 KGHSH, CDR2 LQKENI. Trimming took off 3 bases at V and 4 bases at J, with 9 bases between the two ends. The CDR3 spells CASSPDRGTEAFF. In DNA, the CDR3 is TGTGCCAGCTCACCCGATAGGGGCACTGAAGCTTTCTTT.

The rearrangement joins TRBV28 to TRBJ1-1, with TRBD1 as a possible D gene (6 bases). CDR1 MDHEN and CDR2 SYDVKM come from the germline V gene. This CDR3 is 16 amino acids long. Deletions cut 5 bases from V and 10 bases from J, with 26 bases between. The CDR3, as DNA: TGTGCCAGCAGTGGATTAGGAAAGGGGGGGTTTCCCCGAGCTTTCTTT. Its translation: CASSGLGKGGFPRAFF.

The chain is built from TRBV27 and TRBJ1-2, with 7 bases aligning to TRBD1. The CDR3 is 15 residues long. The J segment lost 6 bases and the V segment lost 5 bases, leaving 12 bases of the junction unmatched. Germline V gene sequence: CDR1 MNHEY, CDR2 SMNVEV (reference sequence). CDR3 in amino acids: CASSPNLQGGNGYTF. CDR3 coding DNA: TGTGCCAGCAGTCCAAACCTCCAGGGGGGGAATGGCTACACCTTC.

This chain joins TRBV2 and TRBJ1-2; D remains unclear. With 3 bases removed from V and 6 bases from J, the gap between germline ends came to 8 bases. CDR1 is SNHLY, CDR2 FYNNEI, per germline. CDR3 length: 12 amino acids. For the CDR3, the DNA is TGTGCCAGCAGTGAGGAAGGGAATGGCTACACCTTC. Amino acids: CASSEEGNGYTF.

This clone was recorded once. The V gene is TRBV18, the J gene TRBJ1-1; perhaps TRBD1 as D (5 bases). V lost 2 bases and J 1 base, leaving 8 bases between the germline ends. Per germline, CDR1 KGHSH and CDR2 LQKENI. The CDR3 is 14 residues long. This CDR3 reads CASSPKDRNTEAFF. CDR3 DNA sequence: TGTGCCAGCTCACCAAAAGACAGGAACACTGAAGCTTTCTTT. Full variable domain (outside the CDR3, taken from reference TRBV18 and TRBJ1-1): NAGVMQNPRHLVRRRGQEARLRCSPMKGHSHVYWYRQLPEEGLKFMVYLQKENIIDESGMPKERFSAEFPKEGPSILRIQQVVRGDSAAYFCASSPKDRNTEAFFGQGTRLTVV.

The CDR3 protein is CSLWGTEAFF. In nucleotides, the CDR3 is TGCAGTTTATGGGGGACTGAAGCTTTCTTT. This chain links TRBV20-1 with TRBJ1-1, with D possibly matching TRBD1 (5 bases). This CDR3 is 10 amino acids long. V lost 8 bases to trimming and J lost 5 bases, with 9 bases between them. Germline loops: CDR1 DFQATT, CDR2 SNEGSKA (reference sequence).

The chain combines TRBV2 with TRBJ1-5; D is uncertain. The CDR3 has 11 residues. Trimming stripped 8 bases from V and 5 bases from J, with 7 bases between. Germline CDR1 reads SNHLY; CDR2 reads FYNNEI. CDR3 in amino acids: CASALDQPQHF. The DNA for the CDR3 is TGTGCCAGCGCGTTGGATCAGCCCCAGCATTTT.

This clone has more than one count but fewer than ten. The chain uses TRBV2 and TRBJ2-6, with 7 bases lining up with TRBD1. The V gene's germline CDR1 is SNHLY and CDR2 FYNNEI. The CDR3 runs to 18 residues. Trimming at V came to 7 bases and at J to 0 bases, leaving 12 bases not matched to a gene. Here the CDR3 DNA reads TGTGCCAGCACTGATTCCGGGACAGCTTACTCTGGGGCCAACGTCCTGACTTTC. Its protein is CASTDSGTAYSGANVLTF.

This chain joins TRBV5-4 and TRBJ2-3; 14 bases match TRBD2. CDR1 is SGHNT and CDR2 is YYREEE in the germline V gene (reference sequence). The CDR3 has 16 residues. V lost 4 bases and J lost 5; bases outside the gene matches: 6. The CDR3 bases are TGTGCCAGCAGCAAGGGACTAGCGGGAGAAGGAGATACGCAGTATTTT. Amino acid sequence: CASSKGLAGEGDTQYF.

The rearrangement uses TRBV16 and TRBJ1-5, with 9 bases aligning to TRBD1. The CDR3 is 15 residues long. The germline V gene has CDR1 KGHSY and CDR2 FQNENV. V shed 3 bases and J 4 bases; nucleotides not matched to a gene: 4. The CDR3 loop reads CASSQPGQGNQPQHF. CDR3 in DNA: TGTGCCAGCAGCCAGCCGGGACAGGGAAATCAGCCCCAGCATTTT.

A note on this clone: Other DNA sequences of this sample code for an identical CDR3. V is TRBV2 and J is TRBJ2-7; D perhaps matches TRBD2 (5 bases). From germline, CDR1 is SNHLY and CDR2 FYNNEI. This CDR3 has 14 residues. This CDR3 reads CASVSGLNSYEQYF. Here the CDR3 DNA reads TGTGCTAGCGTCTCCGGATTGAACTCCTACGAGCAGTACTTC.

The chain joins TRBV7-9 to TRBJ1-3, with 9 bases fitting TRBD1. Trimming at V came to 2 bases and at J to 4 bases, leaving 6 bases not matched to a gene. This CDR3 comprises 16 residues. Germline CDR1 is SEHNR and CDR2 is FQNEAQ (reference sequence). CDR3: CASSLWGQGSGNTIYF. For the CDR3, the DNA is TGTGCCAGCAGCTTATGGGGACAGGGATCCGGAAACACCATATATTTT.

CDR3 sequence (DNA): TGTGCCGGAGCTAGTAAACGGAATGAGCAGTTCTTC. Translating gives CAGASKRNEQFF. The chain uses TRBV2 and TRBJ2-1; no clear D. The CDR3 length is 12 residues. Trimming took 11 bases from V and 7 from J, leaving 15 bases between them. Germline loops: CDR1 SNHLY, CDR2 FYNNEI. The full variable domain, in which reference TRBV2 and TRBJ2-1 provide the parts outside the CDR3, is EPEVTQTPSHQVTQMGQEVILRCVPISNHLYFYWYRQILGQKVEFLVSFYNNEISEKSEIFDDQFSVERPDGSNFTLKIRSTKLEDSAMYFCAGASKRNEQFFGPGTRLTVL.

V is TRBV28 and J is TRBJ1-1; D may be TRBD1 (6 bases). The CDR3 extends over 14 amino acids. V was pared by 5 bases and J by 3 bases, with 13 bases between. CDR1 and CDR2 from the germline V gene are MDHEN and SYDVKM. The CDR3 DNA reads TGTGCCAGCAGTCGGGGGGGCAGGGACACTGAAGCTTTCTTT. It yields the protein CASSRGGRDTEAFF.